This T cell receptor (beta chain) was documented in a study of early T cells in non-severe SARS-CoV-2 infection. The length of the CDR3 is 13 residues. J was trimmed by 7 bases and V by 4 bases; bases with no gene match: 6. Looked up from germline, CDR1 is SQVTM and CDR2 is ANQGSEA. One entry per CDR3 protein, called by TCRdb with MiXCR from the 5' RACE reads. The sample has about 92,000 distinct CDR3 sequences; 16% are singletons. In its sample, this clonotype was seen many times. The sequence was obtained from an adult who was a healthcare worker with PCR-confirmed SARS-CoV-2 infection or an uninfected control (not recorded which). The sequenced material came from whole blood. The chain links TRBV29-1 to TRBJ1-2; 10 positions agree with TRBD1. The CDR3 DNA sequence: TGCAGCGTTGGAGACAGGGGGCCGGGTGGCTACACCTTC. The encoded protein is CSVGDRGPGGYTF.